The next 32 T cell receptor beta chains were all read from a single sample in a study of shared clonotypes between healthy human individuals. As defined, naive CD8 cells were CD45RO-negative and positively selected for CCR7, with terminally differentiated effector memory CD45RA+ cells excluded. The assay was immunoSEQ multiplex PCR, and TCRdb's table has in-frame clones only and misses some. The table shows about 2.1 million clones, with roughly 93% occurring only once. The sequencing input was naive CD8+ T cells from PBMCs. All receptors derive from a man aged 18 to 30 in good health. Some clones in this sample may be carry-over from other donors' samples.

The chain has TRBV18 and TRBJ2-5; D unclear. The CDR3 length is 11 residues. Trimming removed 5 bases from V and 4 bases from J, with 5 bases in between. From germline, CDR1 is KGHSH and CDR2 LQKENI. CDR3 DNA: TGTGCCAGCTCAGGGCCAGAGACCCAGTACTTC. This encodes CASSGPETQYF.

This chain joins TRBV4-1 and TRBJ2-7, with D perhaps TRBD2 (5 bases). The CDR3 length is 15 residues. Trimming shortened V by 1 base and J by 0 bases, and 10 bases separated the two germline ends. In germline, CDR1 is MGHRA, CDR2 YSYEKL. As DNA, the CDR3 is TGCGCCAGCAGCCAAGTTCGAGGGAACTCCTACGAGCAGTACTTC. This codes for CASSQVRGNSYEQYF.

This chain's CDR3 is CASSFPLAGNEQFF. CDR3 in DNA: TGTGCCAGCAGTTTTCCGCTAGCGGGGAATGAGCAGTTCTTC. This sequence joins TRBV28 and TRBJ2-1; TRBD2 aligns across 9 bases. The V gene's germline CDR1 is MDHEN and CDR2 SYDVKM. The CDR3 has 14 residues. J gave up 7 bases and V 3 bases, and 4 bases lay outside the gene matches. The variable domain in full, with the rest retrieved from reference TRBV28 and TRBJ2-1, is DVKVTQSSRYLVKRTGEKVFLECVQDMDHENMFWYRQDPGLGLRLIYFSYDVKMKEKGDIPEGYSVSREKKERFSLILESASTNQTSMYLCASSFPLAGNEQFFGPGTRLTVL.

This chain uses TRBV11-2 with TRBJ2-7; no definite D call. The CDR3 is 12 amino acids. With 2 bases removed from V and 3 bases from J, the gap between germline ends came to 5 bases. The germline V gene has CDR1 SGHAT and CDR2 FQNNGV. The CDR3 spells CASSLNHYEQYF. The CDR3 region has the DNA TGTGCCAGCAGCTTAAATCACTACGAGCAGTACTTC.

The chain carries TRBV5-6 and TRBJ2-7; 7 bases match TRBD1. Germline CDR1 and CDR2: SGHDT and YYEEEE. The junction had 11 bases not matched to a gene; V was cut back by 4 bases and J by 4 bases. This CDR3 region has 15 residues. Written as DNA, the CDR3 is TGTGCCAGCAGCCCACGAGGGGGCATGGGATACGAGCAGTACTTC. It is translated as CASSPRGGMGYEQYF.

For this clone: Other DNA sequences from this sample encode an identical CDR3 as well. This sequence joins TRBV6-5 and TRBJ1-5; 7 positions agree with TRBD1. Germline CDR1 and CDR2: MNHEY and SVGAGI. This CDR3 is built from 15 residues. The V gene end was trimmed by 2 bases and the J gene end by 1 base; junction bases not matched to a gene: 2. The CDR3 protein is CASSYSRGSNQPQHF. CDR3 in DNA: TGTGCCAGCAGTTACAGCAGGGGGAGCAATCAGCCCCAGCATTTT.

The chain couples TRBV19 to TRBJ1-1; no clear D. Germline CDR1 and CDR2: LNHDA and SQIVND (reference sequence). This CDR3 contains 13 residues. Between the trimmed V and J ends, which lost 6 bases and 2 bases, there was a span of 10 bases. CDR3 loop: CASSRTLNTEAFF. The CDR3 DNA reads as TGTGCCAGTAGCAGAACACTTAACACTGAAGCTTTCTTT. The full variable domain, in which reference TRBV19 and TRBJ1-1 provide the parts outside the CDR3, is DGGITQSPKYLFRKEGQNVTLSCEQNLNHDAMYWYRQDPGQGLRLIYYSQIVNDFQKGDIAEGYSVSREKKESFPLTVTSAQKNPTAFYLCASSRTLNTEAFFGQGTRLTVV.

DNA of the CDR3: TGTGCCAGTAGCTATAGGAGACGCACTGAAGCTTTCTTT. It yields the protein CASSYRRRTEAFF. V is TRBV19 and J is TRBJ1-1, with D hard to call. Trimming stripped 6 bases from V and 4 bases from J, with 12 bases between. This CDR3 spans 13 amino acids. CDR1 LNHDA and CDR2 SQIVND come from the germline V gene (reference sequence).

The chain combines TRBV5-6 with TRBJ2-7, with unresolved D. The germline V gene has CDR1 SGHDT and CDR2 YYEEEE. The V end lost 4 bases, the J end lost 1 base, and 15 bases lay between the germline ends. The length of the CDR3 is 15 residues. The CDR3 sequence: CASSPYNHPSYEQYF. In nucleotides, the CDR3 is TGTGCCAGCAGCCCGTACAATCACCCATCCTACGAGCAGTACTTC.

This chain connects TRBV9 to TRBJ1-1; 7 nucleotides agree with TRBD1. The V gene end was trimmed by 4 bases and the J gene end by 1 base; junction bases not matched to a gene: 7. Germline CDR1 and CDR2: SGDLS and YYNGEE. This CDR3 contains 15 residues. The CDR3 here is CASSPERGQNTEAFF. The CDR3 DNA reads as TGTGCCAGCAGCCCAGAAAGGGGGCAGAACACTGAAGCTTTCTTT.

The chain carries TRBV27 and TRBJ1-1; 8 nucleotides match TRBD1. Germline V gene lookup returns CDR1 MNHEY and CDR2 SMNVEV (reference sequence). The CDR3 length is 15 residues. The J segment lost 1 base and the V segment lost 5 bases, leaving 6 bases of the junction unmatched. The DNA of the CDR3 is TGTGCCAGCAGTATATACAGGGGGGCGAACACTGAAGCTTTCTTT. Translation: CASSIYRGANTEAFF.

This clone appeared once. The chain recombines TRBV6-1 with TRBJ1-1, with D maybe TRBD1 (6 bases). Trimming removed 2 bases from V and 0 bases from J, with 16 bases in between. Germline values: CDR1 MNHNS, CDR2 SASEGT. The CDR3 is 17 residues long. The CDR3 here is CASSERVSGGMNTEAFF. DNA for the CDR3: TGTGCCAGCAGTGAACGTGTTTCGGGGGGCATGAACACTGAAGCTTTCTTT.

CDR3 loop: CASSLLGQGGRPQHF. As DNA, the CDR3 is TGTGCCAGCAGTTTATTAGGGCAGGGAGGACGGCCCCAGCATTTT. The chain combines TRBV27 with TRBJ1-5, with D possibly TRBD1 on 5 matching bases. V was trimmed by 1 base and J by 9 bases, leaving 16 bases between them. CDR1 MNHEY and CDR2 SMNVEV come from the germline V gene (reference sequence). The CDR3 has 15 amino acids.

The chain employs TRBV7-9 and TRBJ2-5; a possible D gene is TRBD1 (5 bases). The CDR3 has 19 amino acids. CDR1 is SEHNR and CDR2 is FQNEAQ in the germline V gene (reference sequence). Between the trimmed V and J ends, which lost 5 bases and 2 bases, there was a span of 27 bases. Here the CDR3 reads CASSPIRGRAPWAQETQYF. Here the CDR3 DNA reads TGTGCCAGCAGCCCTATAAGGGGTCGAGCGCCCTGGGCTCAAGAGACCCAGTACTTC.

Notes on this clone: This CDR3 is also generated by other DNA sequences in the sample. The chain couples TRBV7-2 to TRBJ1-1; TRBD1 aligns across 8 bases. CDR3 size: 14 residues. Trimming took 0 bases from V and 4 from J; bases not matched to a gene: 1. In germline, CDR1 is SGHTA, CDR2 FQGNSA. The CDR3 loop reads CASSLAGTGTEAFF. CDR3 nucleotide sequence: TGTGCCAGCAGCTTAGCTGGGACAGGCACTGAAGCTTTCTTT.

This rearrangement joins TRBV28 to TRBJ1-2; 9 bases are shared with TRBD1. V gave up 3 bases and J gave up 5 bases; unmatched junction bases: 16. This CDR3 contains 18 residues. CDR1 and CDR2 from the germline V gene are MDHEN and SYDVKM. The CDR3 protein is CASSFPTDQTGGAYGYTF. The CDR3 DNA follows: TGTGCCAGCAGTTTCCCAACCGATCAGACAGGGGGGGCGTATGGCTACACCTTC.

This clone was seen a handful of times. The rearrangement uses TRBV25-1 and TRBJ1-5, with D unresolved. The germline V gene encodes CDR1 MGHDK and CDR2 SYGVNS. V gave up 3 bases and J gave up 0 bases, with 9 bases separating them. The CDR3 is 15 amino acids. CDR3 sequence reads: CASSDGDYSNQPQHF. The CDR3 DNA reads TGTGCCAGCAGTGACGGGGATTATAGCAATCAGCCCCAGCATTTT.

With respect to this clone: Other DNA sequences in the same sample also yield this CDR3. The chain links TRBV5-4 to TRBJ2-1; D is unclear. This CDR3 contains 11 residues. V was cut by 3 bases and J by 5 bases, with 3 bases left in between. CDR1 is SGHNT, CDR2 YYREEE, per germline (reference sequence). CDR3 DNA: TGTGCCAGCAGCTCAGACAATGAGCAGTTCTTC. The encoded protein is CASSSDNEQFF.

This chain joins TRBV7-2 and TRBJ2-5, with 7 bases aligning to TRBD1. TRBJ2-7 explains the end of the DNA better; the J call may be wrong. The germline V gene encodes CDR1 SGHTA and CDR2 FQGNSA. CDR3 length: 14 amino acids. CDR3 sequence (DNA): TGTGCCAGCAGTTCAGGGGACAGCTCCTACGAGCAGTACTTC. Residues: CASSSGDSSYEQYF.

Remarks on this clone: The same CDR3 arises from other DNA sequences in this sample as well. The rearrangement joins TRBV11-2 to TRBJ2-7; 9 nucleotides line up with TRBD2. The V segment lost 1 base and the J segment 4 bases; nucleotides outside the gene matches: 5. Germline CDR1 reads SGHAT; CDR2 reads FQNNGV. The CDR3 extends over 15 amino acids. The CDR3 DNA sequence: TGTGCCAGCAGCTTAGGGGGCCTAGCGGGGTACGAGCAGTACTTC. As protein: CASSLGGLAGYEQYF.

CDR3 nucleotide sequence: TGTGCCAGCAGTTTGACAGGGCCAGGGCAGCCCCAGCATTTT. Translating gives CASSLTGPGQPQHF. The chain recombines TRBV27 with TRBJ1-5; 7 bases are shared with TRBD1. The J segment lost 7 bases and the V segment lost 3 bases, leaving 6 bases of the junction unmatched. The germline V gene has CDR1 MNHEY and CDR2 SMNVEV (reference sequence). CDR3 length equals 14 residues.

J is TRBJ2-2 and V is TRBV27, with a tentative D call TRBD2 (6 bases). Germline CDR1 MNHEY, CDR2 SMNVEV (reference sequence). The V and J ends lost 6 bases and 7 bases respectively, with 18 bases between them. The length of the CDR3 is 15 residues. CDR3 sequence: CASRIAEEGGGELFF. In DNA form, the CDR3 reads TGTGCCAGCAGGATAGCGGAAGAAGGTGGCGGGGAGCTGTTTTTT.

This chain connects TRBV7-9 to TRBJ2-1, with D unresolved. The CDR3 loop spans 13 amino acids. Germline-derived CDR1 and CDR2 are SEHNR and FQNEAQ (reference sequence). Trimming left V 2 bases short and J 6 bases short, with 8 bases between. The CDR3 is CASSLFAANEQFF. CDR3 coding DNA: TGTGCCAGCAGCTTATTTGCGGCCAATGAGCAGTTCTTC.

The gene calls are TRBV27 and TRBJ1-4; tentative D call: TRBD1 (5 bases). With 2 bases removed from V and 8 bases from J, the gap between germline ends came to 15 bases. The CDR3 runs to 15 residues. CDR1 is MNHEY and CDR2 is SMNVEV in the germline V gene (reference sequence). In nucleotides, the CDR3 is TGTGCCAGCAGTTTAATTAGGGGAAGTGGGGAAAAACTGTTTTTT. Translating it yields CASSLIRGSGEKLFF.

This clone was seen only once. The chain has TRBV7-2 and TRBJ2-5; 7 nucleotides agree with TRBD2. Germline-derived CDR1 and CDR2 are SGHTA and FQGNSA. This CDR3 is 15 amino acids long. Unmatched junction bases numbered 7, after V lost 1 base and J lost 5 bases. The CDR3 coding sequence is TGTGCCAGCAGCTTAGTGGCGGGGGTTGGGGAGACCCAGTACTTC. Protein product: CASSLVAGVGETQYF.

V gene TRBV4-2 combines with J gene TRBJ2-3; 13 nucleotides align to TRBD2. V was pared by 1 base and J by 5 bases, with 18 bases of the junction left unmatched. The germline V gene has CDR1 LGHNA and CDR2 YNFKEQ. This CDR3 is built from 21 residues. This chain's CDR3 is CASSQAEGLAGIYRKGDTQYF. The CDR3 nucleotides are TGTGCCAGCAGCCAAGCCGAGGGACTAGCGGGAATATACAGGAAGGGAGATACGCAGTATTTT.

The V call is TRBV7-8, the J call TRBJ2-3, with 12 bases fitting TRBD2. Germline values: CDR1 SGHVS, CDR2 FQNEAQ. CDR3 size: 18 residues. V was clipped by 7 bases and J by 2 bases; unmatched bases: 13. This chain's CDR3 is CASIPEWSSGRVTDTQYF. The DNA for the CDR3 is TGTGCCAGCATCCCGGAATGGTCTAGCGGGAGGGTCACAGATACGCAGTATTTT.

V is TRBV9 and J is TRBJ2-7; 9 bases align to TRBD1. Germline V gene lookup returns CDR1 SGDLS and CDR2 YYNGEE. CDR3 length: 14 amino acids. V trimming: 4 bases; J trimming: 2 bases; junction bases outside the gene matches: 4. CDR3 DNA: TGTGCCAGCAGCCTCAGGACAGGGGCCTACGAGCAGTACTTC. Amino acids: CASSLRTGAYEQYF.

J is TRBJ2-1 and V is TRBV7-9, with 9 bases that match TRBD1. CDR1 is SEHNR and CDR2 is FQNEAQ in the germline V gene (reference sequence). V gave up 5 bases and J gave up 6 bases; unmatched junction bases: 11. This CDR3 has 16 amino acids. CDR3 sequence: CASSPRDRALGNEQFF. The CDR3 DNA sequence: TGTGCCAGCAGCCCCAGGGACAGGGCTTTGGGCAATGAGCAGTTCTTC.

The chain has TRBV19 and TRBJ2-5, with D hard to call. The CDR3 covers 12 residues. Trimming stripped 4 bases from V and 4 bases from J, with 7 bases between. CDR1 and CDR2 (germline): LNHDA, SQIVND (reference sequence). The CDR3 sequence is CASSNNPETQYF. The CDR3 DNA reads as TGTGCCAGTAGTAATAACCCAGAGACCCAGTACTTC.

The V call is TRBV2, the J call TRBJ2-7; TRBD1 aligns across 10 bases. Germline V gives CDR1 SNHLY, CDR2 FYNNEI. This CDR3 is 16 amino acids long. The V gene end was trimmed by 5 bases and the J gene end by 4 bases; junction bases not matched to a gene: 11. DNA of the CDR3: TGTGCCAGCAGTAAGGCATTCGGGACAGGGGATTACGAGCAGTACTTC. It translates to CASSKAFGTGDYEQYF. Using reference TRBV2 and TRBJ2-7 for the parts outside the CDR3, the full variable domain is EPEVTQTPSHQVTQMGQEVILRCVPISNHLYFYWYRQILGQKVEFLVSFYNNEISEKSEIFDDQFSVERPDGSNFTLKIRSTKLEDSAMYFCASSKAFGTGDYEQYFGPGTRLTVT.

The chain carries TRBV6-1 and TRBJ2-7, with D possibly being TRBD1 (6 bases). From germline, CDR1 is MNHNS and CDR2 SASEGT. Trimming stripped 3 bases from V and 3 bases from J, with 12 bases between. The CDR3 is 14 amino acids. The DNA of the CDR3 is TGTGCCAGCAGTGAGAGGGGGAGAGACTACGAGCAGTACTTC. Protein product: CASSERGRDYEQYF.